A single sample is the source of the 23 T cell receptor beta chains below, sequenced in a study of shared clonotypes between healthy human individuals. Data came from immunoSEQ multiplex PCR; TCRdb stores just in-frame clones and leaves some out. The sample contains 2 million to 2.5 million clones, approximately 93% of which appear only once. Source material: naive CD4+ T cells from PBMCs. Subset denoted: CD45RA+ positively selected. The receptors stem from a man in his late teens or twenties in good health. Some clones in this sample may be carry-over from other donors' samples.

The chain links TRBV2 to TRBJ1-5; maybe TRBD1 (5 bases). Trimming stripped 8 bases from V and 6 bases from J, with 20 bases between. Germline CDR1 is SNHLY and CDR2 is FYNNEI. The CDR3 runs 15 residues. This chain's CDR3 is CASRGDRAGVQPQHF. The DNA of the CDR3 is TGTGCCAGCCGGGGGGACCGGGCTGGGGTTCAGCCCCAGCATTTT.

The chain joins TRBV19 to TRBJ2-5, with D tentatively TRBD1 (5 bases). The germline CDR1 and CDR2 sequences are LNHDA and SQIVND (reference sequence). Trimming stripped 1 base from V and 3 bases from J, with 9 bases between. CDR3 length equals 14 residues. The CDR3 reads CASSIAAREETQYF. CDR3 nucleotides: TGTGCCAGTAGTATAGCCGCCAGGGAAGAGACCCAGTACTTC.

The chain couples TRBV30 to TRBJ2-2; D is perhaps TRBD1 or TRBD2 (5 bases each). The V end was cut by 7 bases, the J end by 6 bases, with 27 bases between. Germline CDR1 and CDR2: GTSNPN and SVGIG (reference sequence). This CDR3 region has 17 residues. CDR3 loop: CAFRDLYSIPHAGELFF. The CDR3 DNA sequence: TGTGCCTTCCGGGACCTATACTCCATCCCACACGCCGGGGAGCTGTTTTTT.

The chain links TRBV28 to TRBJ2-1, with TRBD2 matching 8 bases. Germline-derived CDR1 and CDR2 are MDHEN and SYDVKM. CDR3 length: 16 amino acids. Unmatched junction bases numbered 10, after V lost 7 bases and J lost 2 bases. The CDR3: CASTPLRGAAYNEQFF. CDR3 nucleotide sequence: TGTGCCAGCACACCCCTGCGGGGGGCGGCCTACAATGAGCAGTTCTTC.

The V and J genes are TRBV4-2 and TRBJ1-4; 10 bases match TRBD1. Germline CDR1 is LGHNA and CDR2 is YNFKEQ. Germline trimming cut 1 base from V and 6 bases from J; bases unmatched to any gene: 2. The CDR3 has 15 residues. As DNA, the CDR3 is TGTGCCAGCAGCCAAGGACAGGGGGCGGATGAAAAACTGTTTTTT. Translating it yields CASSQGQGADEKLFF.

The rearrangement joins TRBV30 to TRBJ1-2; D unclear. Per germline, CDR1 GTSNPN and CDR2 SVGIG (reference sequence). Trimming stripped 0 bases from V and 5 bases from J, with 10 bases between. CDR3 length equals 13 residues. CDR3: CAWSVTNGYGYTF. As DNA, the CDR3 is TGTGCCTGGAGTGTGACCAACGGGTATGGCTACACCTTC.

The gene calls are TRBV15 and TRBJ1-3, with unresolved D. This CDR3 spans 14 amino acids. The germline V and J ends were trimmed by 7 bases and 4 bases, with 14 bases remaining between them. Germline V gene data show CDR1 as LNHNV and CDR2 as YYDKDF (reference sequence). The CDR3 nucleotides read TGTGCCACCAACAACCGGGCCAGAGGAAACACCATATATTTT. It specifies CATNNRARGNTIYF. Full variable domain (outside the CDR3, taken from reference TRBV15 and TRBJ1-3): DAMVIQNPRYQVTQFGKPVTLSCSQTLNHNVMYWYQQKSSQAPKLLFHYYDKDFNNEADTPDNFQSRRPNTSFCFLDIRSPGLGDTAMYLCATNNRARGNTIYFGEGSWLTVV.

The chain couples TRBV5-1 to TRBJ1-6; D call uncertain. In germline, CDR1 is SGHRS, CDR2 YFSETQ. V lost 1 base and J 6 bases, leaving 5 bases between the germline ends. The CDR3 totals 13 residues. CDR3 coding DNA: TGCGCCAGCAGCTTGTCACTTAATTCACCCCTCCACTTT. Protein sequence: CASSLSLNSPLHF. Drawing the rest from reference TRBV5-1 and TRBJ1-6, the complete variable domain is KAGVTQTPRYLIKTRGQQVTLSCSPISGHRSVSWYQQTPGQGLQFLFEYFSETQRNKGNFPGRFSGRQFSNSRSEMNVSTLELGDSALYLCASSLSLNSPLHFGNGTRLTVT.

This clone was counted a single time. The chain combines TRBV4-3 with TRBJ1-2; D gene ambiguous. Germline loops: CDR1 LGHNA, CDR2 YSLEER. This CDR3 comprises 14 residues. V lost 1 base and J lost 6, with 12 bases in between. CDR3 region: CASSQVARSDGYTF. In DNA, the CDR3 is TGCGCCAGCAGCCAAGTGGCGAGGTCTGATGGCTACACCTTC.

The CDR3 loop is CAWSADRGVDEQYF. In DNA form, the CDR3 reads TGTGCCTGGAGTGCGGACAGGGGGGTCGACGAGCAGTACTTC. This chain links TRBV30 with TRBJ2-5, with TRBD1 identical over 10 bases. TRBJ2-7 explains the end of the DNA better; the J call may be wrong. The germline CDR1 and CDR2 sequences are GTSNPN and SVGIG (reference sequence). CDR3 length: 14 residues.

The CDR3 coding sequence is TGTGCCAGCAGACTCCAGGGTGGCGAGCAGTACTTC. This translates into CASRLQGGEQYF. The genes are TRBV5-4 and TRBJ2-7; perhaps TRBD1 as D (5 bases). The V gene's germline CDR1 is SGHNT and CDR2 YYREEE (reference sequence). V was cut by 5 bases and J by 6 bases, with 12 bases left in between. The CDR3 runs to 12 residues.

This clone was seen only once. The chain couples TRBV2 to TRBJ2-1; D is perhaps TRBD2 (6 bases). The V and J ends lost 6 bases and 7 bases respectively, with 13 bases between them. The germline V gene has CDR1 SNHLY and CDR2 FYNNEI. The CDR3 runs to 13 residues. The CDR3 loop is CASRFQGRNEQFF. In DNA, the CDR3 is TGTGCCAGCAGGTTTCAAGGGAGGAATGAGCAGTTCTTC.

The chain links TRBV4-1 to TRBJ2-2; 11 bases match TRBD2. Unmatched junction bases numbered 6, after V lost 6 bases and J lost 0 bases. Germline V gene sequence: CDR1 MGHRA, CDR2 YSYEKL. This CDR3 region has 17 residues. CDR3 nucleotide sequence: TGCGCCAGCAGGAGGATAGCGGGAGGGCCGAACACCGGGGAGCTGTTTTTT. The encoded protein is CASRRIAGGPNTGELFF.

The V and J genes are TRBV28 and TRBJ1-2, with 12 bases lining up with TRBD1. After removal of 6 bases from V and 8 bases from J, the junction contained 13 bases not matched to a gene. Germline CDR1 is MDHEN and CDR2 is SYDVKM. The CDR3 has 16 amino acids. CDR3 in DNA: TGTGCCAGCAGAGACCCTTGGGGACAGGGGGCGGGAGGCTACACCTTC. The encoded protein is CASRDPWGQGAGGYTF.

CDR3: CASRSGLAGDTQYF. CDR3 coding DNA: TGTGCCAGCAGATCGGGACTAGCGGGAGATACGCAGTATTTT. V usage is TRBV2 and J usage is TRBJ2-3; 12 bases are shared with TRBD2. The V gene end was trimmed by 6 bases and the J gene end by 5 bases; junction bases not matched to a gene: 3. Germline lookup yields CDR1 SNHLY and CDR2 FYNNEI. The CDR3 loop spans 14 amino acids.

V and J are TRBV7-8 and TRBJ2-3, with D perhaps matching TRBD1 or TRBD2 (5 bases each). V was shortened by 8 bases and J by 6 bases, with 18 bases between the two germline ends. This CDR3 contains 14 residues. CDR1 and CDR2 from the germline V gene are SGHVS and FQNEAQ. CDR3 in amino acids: CASGPLGEHDTQYF. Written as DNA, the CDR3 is TGTGCCAGCGGTCCACTAGGGGAGCATGATACGCAGTATTTT. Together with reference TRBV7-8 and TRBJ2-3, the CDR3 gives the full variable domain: GAGVSQSPRYKVAKRGQDVALRCDPISGHVSLFWYQQALGQGPEFLTYFQNEAQLDKSGLPSDRFFAERPEGSVSTLKIQRTQQEDSAVYLCASGPLGEHDTQYFGPGTRLTVL.

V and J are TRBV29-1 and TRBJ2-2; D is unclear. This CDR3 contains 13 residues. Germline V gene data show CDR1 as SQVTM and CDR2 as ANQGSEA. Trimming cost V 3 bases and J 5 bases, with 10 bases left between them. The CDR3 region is CSVDKGQTGELFF. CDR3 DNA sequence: TGCAGCGTTGACAAAGGGCAGACCGGGGAGCTGTTTTTT.

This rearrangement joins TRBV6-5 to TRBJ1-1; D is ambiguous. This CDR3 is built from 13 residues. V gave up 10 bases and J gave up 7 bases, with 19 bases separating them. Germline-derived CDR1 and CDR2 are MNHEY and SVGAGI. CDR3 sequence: CAILPAGGGEAFF. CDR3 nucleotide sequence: TGTGCCATCCTTCCCGCGGGCGGCGGTGAAGCTTTCTTT.

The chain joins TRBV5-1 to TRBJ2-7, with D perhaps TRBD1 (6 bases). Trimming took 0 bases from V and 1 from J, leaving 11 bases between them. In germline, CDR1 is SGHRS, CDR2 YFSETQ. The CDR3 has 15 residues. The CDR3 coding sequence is TGCGCCAGCAGCTTGGCCACAGGGTATTCCTACGAGCAGTACTTC. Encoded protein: CASSLATGYSYEQYF.

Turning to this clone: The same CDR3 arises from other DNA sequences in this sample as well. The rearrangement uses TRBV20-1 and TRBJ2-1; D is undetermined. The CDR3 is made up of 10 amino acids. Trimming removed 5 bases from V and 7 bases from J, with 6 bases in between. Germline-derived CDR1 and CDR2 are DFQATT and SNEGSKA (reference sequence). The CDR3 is CSAHLNEQFF. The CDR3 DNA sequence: TGCAGTGCTCACCTAAATGAGCAGTTCTTC.

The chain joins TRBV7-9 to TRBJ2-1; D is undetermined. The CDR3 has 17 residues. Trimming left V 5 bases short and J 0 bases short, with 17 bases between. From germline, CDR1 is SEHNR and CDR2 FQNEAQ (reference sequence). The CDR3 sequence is CASSPRLSQSSYNEQFF. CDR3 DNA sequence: TGTGCCAGCAGCCCGAGATTGAGCCAGAGCTCCTACAATGAGCAGTTCTTC.

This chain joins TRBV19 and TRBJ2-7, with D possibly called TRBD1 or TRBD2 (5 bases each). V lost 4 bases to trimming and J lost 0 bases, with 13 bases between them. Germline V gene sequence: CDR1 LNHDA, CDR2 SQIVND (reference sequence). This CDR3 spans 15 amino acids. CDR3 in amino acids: CASSTLPGSSYEQYF. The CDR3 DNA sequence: TGTGCCAGTAGTACCCTCCCAGGGAGCTCCTACGAGCAGTACTTC.

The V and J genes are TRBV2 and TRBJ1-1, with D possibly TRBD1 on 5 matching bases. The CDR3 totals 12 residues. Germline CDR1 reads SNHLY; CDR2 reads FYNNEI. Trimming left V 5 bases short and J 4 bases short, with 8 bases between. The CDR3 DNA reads TGTGCCAGCAGTTGGGGGGGCACTGAAGCTTTCTTT. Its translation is CASSWGGTEAFF.